This TCR beta chain emerged from a study of human T cells and chemical hapten exposure. Germline trimming cut 0 bases from V and 2 bases from J; bases unmatched to any gene: 3. This CDR3 spans 15 amino acids. From germline, CDR1 is SGHRS and CDR2 YFSETQ. This clonotype was seen at least ten times. Time point in this sample: patch test 1, 2 weeks after DPC sensitization. As to treatment: therapeutic diphenylcyclopropenone sensitization with weekly scalp DPC. TCRdb independently ran MiXCR on the RACE reads; one entry per CDR3 protein. The sample has nearly 80,000 distinct CDR3 sequences, over 9% seen once.

The chain employs TRBV5-1 and TRBJ2-7; 9 positions agree with TRBD2. This clonotype originated in a woman aged 45-60 years with alopecia areata. Some clones in this sample may be carry-over from other donors' samples. Sequenced material: whole blood, taken in connection with sensitization to the hapten diphenylcyclopropenone (DPC). The CDR3 coding sequence is TGCGCCAGCAGCTTGGGGGCTAGCGGGACCTACGAGCAGTACTTC. It yields the protein CASSLGASGTYEQYF.